This T cell receptor (beta chain) was identified during a study of shared clonotypes between healthy human individuals. At the level of the study: The donor group consisted of two women and a few men, aged 18 to 49.

The V gene lost 5 bases and the J gene lost 4 bases, with 8 bases spanning the gap. Looked up from germline, CDR1 is MNHEY and CDR2 is SMNVEV (reference sequence). The CDR3 runs 13 residues. The table came from immunoSEQ multiplex PCR; TCRdb's copy has only in-frame clones and leaves some out. Seen here are about 470,000 clones, roughly three quarters observed once, and the top ten hold less than 15%. Donors comprised only Caucasian adults living in Nashville, Tennessee. The chain has TRBV27 and TRBJ1-4; no reliable D call. The clonotype comes from a woman between 35 and 50 years old in good health. Some clones in this sample may be carry-over from other donors' samples. The sample taken for sequencing was PBMCs. The CDR3 nucleotides read TGTGCCAGCAGTCGACAAGTTAATGAAAAACTGTTTTTT. It encodes CASSRQVNEKLFF. Combining the CDR3 with reference TRBV27 and TRBJ1-4 gives the whole variable domain EAQVTQNPRYLITVTGKKLTVTCSQNMNHEYMSWYRQDPGLGLRQIYYSMNVEVTDKGDVPEGYKVSRKEKRNFPLILESPSPNQTSLYFCASSRQVNEKLFFGSGTQLSVL.